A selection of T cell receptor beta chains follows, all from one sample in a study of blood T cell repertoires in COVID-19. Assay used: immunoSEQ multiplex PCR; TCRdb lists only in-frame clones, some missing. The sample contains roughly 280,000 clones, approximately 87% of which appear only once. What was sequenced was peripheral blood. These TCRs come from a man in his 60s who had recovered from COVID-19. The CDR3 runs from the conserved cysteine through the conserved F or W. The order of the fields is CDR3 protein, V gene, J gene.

CDR3: CASSRTYGYTF; V: TRBV28; J: TRBJ1-2
CDR3: CASSVGLRNTGELFF; V: TRBV9; J: TRBJ2-2
CDR3: CASRGPAYEQYF; V: TRBV3-1/TRBV3-2; J: TRBJ2-7
CDR3: CASRGTADSPLHF; V: TRBV12-3/TRBV12-4; J: TRBJ1-6
CDR3: CASSLGTLGELFF; V: TRBV5-1; J: TRBJ2-2
CDR3: CASSGRDRRVPQHF; V: TRBV19; J: TRBJ1-5
CDR3: CASSLTGGLNSQQYF; V: TRBV19; J: TRBJ2-7
CDR3: CASSTSGTFSYEQYF; V: TRBV7-8; J: TRBJ2-7
CDR3: CASRRQGANTGELFF; V: TRBV13; J: TRBJ2-2
CDR3: CASSPRGTTDTQYF; V: TRBV7-9; J: TRBJ2-3
CDR3: CASSQETGYGYTF; V: TRBV5-4; J: TRBJ1-2
CDR3: CASSSGETQYF; V: TRBV12-3/TRBV12-4; J: TRBJ2-5
CDR3: CASSQGRGKTEAFF; V: TRBV3-1/TRBV3-2; J: TRBJ1-1